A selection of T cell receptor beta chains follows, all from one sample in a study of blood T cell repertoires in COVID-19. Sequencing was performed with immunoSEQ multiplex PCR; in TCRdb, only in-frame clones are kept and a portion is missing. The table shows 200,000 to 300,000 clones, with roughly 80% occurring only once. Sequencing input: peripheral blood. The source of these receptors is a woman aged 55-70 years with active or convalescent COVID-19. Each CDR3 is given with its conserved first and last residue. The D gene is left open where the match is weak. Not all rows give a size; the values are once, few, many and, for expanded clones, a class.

CDR3 DNA: TGTGCCAGCGCCGACAGGGGTAATTCACCCCTCCACTTT
CDR3 protein: CASADRGNSPLHF
J gene: TRBJ1-6
V gene: TRBV6-5
D gene: TRBD1
clone size: .

CDR3 DNA: TGTGCCAGCAGTGACTACCGGGACAATGGTAAGGAGCAGTACTTC
CDR3 protein: CASSDYRDNGKEQYF
J gene: TRBJ2-7
V gene: TRBV6-2/TRBV6-3
D gene: .
clone size: .

CDR3 DNA: TGTGCCAGCAGTTACTCACGGCGGGCCTTCCTCTCCTACGAGCAGTACTTC
CDR3 protein: CASSYSRRAFLSYEQYF
J gene: TRBJ2-7
V gene: TRBV6-2/TRBV6-3
D gene: .
clone size: .

CDR3 DNA: TGTGCCAGCAGCGTCAGGGAAACTAATTCACCCCTCCACTTT
CDR3 protein: CASSVRETNSPLHF
J gene: TRBJ1-6
V gene: TRBV27
D gene: .
clone size: .

CDR3 DNA: TGTGCCAGCAGCTGGACCTCGGGAGCCGGGGAGCTGTTTTTT
CDR3 protein: CASSWTSGAGELFF
J gene: TRBJ2-2
V gene: TRBV7-3
D gene: .
clone size: few

CDR3 DNA: TGTGCCAGCACCTCACGAGGGAATGAGCAGTTCTTC
CDR3 protein: CASTSRGNEQFF
J gene: TRBJ2-1
V gene: TRBV6-5
D gene: .
clone size: .

CDR3 DNA: TGTGCCAGCAGCCAAGATAGGCGGGGGTTCACCGGGGAGCTGTTTTTT
CDR3 protein: CASSQDRRGFTGELFF
J gene: TRBJ2-2
V gene: TRBV3-1/TRBV3-2
D gene: TRBD2
clone size: .

CDR3 DNA: TGTGCCAGCAATCGTAAGACAGGGTCGGATACGCAGTATTTT
CDR3 protein: CASNRKTGSDTQYF
J gene: TRBJ2-3
V gene: TRBV27
D gene: TRBD1
clone size: .

CDR3 DNA: TGTGCCAGCAGTTTGGGGGGGGCCGACACCGGGGAGCTGTTTTTT
CDR3 protein: CASSLGGADTGELFF
J gene: TRBJ2-2
V gene: TRBV6-5
D gene: .
clone size: .

CDR3 DNA: TGCGCCAGCAGCTTCTCCGGGACATCTAGCACAGATACGCAGTATTTT
CDR3 protein: CASSFSGTSSTDTQYF
J gene: TRBJ2-3
V gene: TRBV5-1
D gene: .
clone size: .

CDR3 DNA: TGTGCCAGCAGTCCCGGACTAGCGGCCTCCTACGAGCAGTACTTC
CDR3 protein: CASSPGLAASYEQYF
J gene: TRBJ2-7
V gene: TRBV27
D gene: TRBD2
clone size: .

CDR3 DNA: TGCGCCAGCAGTCTCCGGGCGGCGGGGAACGAGCAGTACTTC
CDR3 protein: CASSLRAAGNEQYF
J gene: TRBJ2-7
V gene: TRBV10-1
D gene: .
clone size: few

CDR3 DNA: TGTGCCTGGAGTCCGGGACAGCGGAATCAGCCCCAGCATTTT
CDR3 protein: CAWSPGQRNQPQHF
J gene: TRBJ1-5
V gene: TRBV30
D gene: TRBD1
clone size: .

CDR3 DNA: TGTGCCAGTAGTGTATTACAGGGGGCGACTCCATATGGCTACACCTTC
CDR3 protein: CASSVLQGATPYGYTF
J gene: TRBJ1-2
V gene: TRBV19
D gene: TRBD1
clone size: .

CDR3 DNA: TGTGCCAGCAGTTACGGGAGTATTCCGGACTATGGCTACACCTTC
CDR3 protein: CASSYGSIPDYGYTF
J gene: TRBJ1-2
V gene: TRBV6-2/TRBV6-3
D gene: .
clone size: .

CDR3 DNA: TGTGCCAGCGCGAACAGGGGGCCAACTAACACTGAAGCTTTCTTT
CDR3 protein: CASANRGPTNTEAFF
J gene: TRBJ1-1
V gene: TRBV6-6
D gene: TRBD1
clone size: .

CDR3 DNA: TGCGCCAGCAGCCTTAGGAAGACAGGGATTAATGAAAAACTGTTTTTT
CDR3 protein: CASSLRKTGINEKLFF
J gene: TRBJ1-4
V gene: TRBV4-1
D gene: TRBD1
clone size: .

CDR3 DNA: TGCGCCAGCAGCTTACACCCCTCCGCGAACACCGGGGAGCTGTTTTTT
CDR3 protein: CASSLHPSANTGELFF
J gene: TRBJ2-2
V gene: TRBV5-1
D gene: .
clone size: .

CDR3 DNA: TGTGCCAGCAGTGAAGGGCTAGCGGGGTTCTCCTACGAGCAGTACTTC
CDR3 protein: CASSEGLAGFSYEQYF
J gene: TRBJ2-7
V gene: TRBV2
D gene: TRBD2
clone size: .

CDR3 DNA: TGTGCCAGCAGCCGACAGGGGTACACTGAAGCTTTCTTT
CDR3 protein: CASSRQGYTEAFF
J gene: TRBJ1-1
V gene: TRBV14
D gene: TRBD1
clone size: .

CDR3 DNA: TGTGCCAGCAGCTTAGTGGGGCGGGGCGCGCACTATGGCTACACCTTC
CDR3 protein: CASSLVGRGAHYGYTF
J gene: TRBJ1-2
V gene: TRBV11-3
D gene: .
clone size: .

CDR3 DNA: TGTGCCAGCAGACTAGCGGGGGGGCCAGATACGCAGTATTTT
CDR3 protein: CASRLAGGPDTQYF
J gene: TRBJ2-3
V gene: TRBV7-3
D gene: TRBD2
clone size: .

CDR3 DNA: TGTGCCACCAGTGGTCAATTCCGGGACAGGGCGGATTTCTTT
CDR3 protein: CATSGQFRDRADFF
J gene: TRBJ1-1
V gene: TRBV24-1
D gene: TRBD1
clone size: .

CDR3 DNA: TGTGCCAGCCAGACAGGGGGCCAAATCTATGGCTACACCTTC
CDR3 protein: CASQTGGQIYGYTF
J gene: TRBJ1-2
V gene: TRBV28
D gene: TRBD1
clone size: .

CDR3 DNA: TGTGCCAGCAGAGAAGGGCTAGCGGGGGGACCCCTCTACGAGCAGTACTTC
CDR3 protein: CASREGLAGGPLYEQYF
J gene: TRBJ2-7
V gene: TRBV2
D gene: TRBD2
clone size: .